One sample yielded the 24 T cell receptor beta chains listed below, sequenced in a study of control samples from healthy donors and cancer patients. The table came from immunoSEQ multiplex PCR; TCRdb's copy has only in-frame clones and leaves some out. The data show about 140,000 clones, more than 80% seen once. The sequencing sample was made of blood. These receptors were collected from a man aged 18-30 years in good health.

The gene calls are TRBV7-3 and TRBJ1-1; D unresolved. This CDR3 has 13 residues. Germline V CDR1 and CDR2: SGHTA, FQGTGA. V lost 4 bases and J 1 base, leaving 7 bases between the germline ends. CDR3 loop: CASSSWENTEAFF. CDR3 DNA: TGTGCCAGCAGCTCCTGGGAGAACACTGAAGCTTTCTTT.

Here the CDR3 reads CASSPSGSEAFF. CDR3 coding DNA: TGTGCCAGCAGTCCCTCCGGGAGTGAAGCTTTCTTT. V gene TRBV6-5 combines with J gene TRBJ1-1; D unclear. The V and J ends lost 5 bases and 7 bases respectively, with 11 bases between them. The CDR3 spans 12 residues. Germline-derived CDR1 and CDR2 are MNHEY and SVGAGI.

The V call is TRBV24-1, the J call TRBJ1-2, with a tentative D call TRBD1 (5 bases). V was trimmed by 7 bases and J by 3 bases, leaving 11 bases between them. Germline loops: CDR1 KGHDR, CDR2 SFDVKD. The CDR3 totals 13 residues. In DNA form, the CDR3 reads TGTGCCACCAGACCAAAAGGGGACTATGGCTACACCTTC. Translated, it gives CATRPKGDYGYTF.

The chain combines TRBV7-3 with TRBJ2-6; D is unclear. CDR1 SGHTA and CDR2 FQGTGA come from the germline V gene. The CDR3 totals 15 residues. Trimming removed 5 bases at V and 0 bases at J, with 8 bases between. This CDR3 is CASSPEVSGANVLTF. In nucleotides, the CDR3 is TGTGCCAGCAGCCCAGAAGTCTCTGGGGCCAACGTCCTGACTTTC.

CDR3 nucleotide sequence: TGTGCCAGTATGTATGGAGCAGCGGGGGGTCGGAATGAGCAGTTCTTC. Protein sequence: CASMYGAAGGRNEQFF. The chain recombines TRBV19 with TRBJ2-1; the match to TRBD2 covers 9 bases. Germline CDR1 LNHDA, CDR2 SQIVND (reference sequence). This CDR3 is built from 16 residues. The V gene end was trimmed by 7 bases and the J gene end by 7 bases; junction bases not matched to a gene: 14.

V is TRBV5-1 and J is TRBJ1-1, with a weak D call TRBD1 (6 bases). This CDR3 has 15 amino acids. The germline gives CDR1 SGHRS, CDR2 YFSETQ. Trimming pared 4 bases from V and 3 bases from J, leaving 16 bases between. CDR3 region: CASSLLPGADTEAFF. CDR3 DNA: TGCGCCAGCAGCCTTTTACCGGGGGCAGACACTGAAGCTTTCTTT.

The chain couples TRBV18 to TRBJ2-1; tentatively, D is TRBD1 (8 bases). This CDR3 has 16 amino acids. Germline lookup yields CDR1 KGHSH and CDR2 LQKENI. Trimming took off 5 bases at V and 3 bases at J, with 17 bases between the two ends. Here the CDR3 DNA reads TGTGCCAGCTCATCACAGGGGGGGTTCAACTACAATGAGCAGTTCTTC. This sequence encodes CASSSQGGFNYNEQFF.

The rearrangement joins TRBV19 to TRBJ2-7; perhaps TRBD2 as D (5 bases). Deletions cut 9 bases from V and 1 base from J, with 19 bases between. The CDR3 length is 15 residues. Per the germline V gene, CDR1 is LNHDA and CDR2 is SQIVND (reference sequence). The CDR3 is CASSLHSALSYEQYF. CDR3 nucleotides: TGTGCCAGCTCGCTACATAGCGCCCTTTCCTACGAGCAGTACTTC.

V usage is TRBV19 and J usage is TRBJ1-1; TRBD1 matches at 7 bases. This CDR3 has 13 amino acids. Trimming took 7 bases from V and 11 from J; bases not matched to a gene: 13. Germline assignment: CDR1 LNHDA and CDR2 SQIVND (reference sequence). CDR3 sequence: CASNTGAAIRAFF. As DNA, the CDR3 is TGTGCCAGTAACACAGGGGCCGCGATTCGGGCTTTCTTT.

Concerning this clone itself: This specimen includes other DNA sequences encoding the same CDR3. The chain couples TRBV7-6 to TRBJ1-1; a possible D gene is TRBD1 (5 bases). Per germline, CDR1 SGHVS and CDR2 FNYEAQ. V was pared by 5 bases and J by 5 bases, with 9 bases between. The CDR3 has 12 amino acids. The CDR3 coding sequence is TGTGCCAGCAGCCCCGGGGGAACTGAAGCTTTCTTT. Amino acids: CASSPGGTEAFF.

The chain joins TRBV6-4 to TRBJ1-6; D call uncertain. CDR3 length: 17 amino acids. Trimming left V 2 bases short and J 7 bases short, with 18 bases between. Germline V gene data show CDR1 as MRHNA and CDR2 as SNTAGT. In DNA, the CDR3 is TGTGCCAGCAGTGACCCTAAAATGGAACGCTTGAATTCACCCCTCCACTTT. Its protein is CASSDPKMERLNSPLHF.

The rearrangement uses TRBV7-6 and TRBJ1-6; 7 bases map to TRBD1. The V segment lost 5 bases and the J segment 5 bases; nucleotides outside the gene matches: 6. Germline loops: CDR1 SGHVS, CDR2 FNYEAQ. This CDR3 comprises 15 residues. CDR3 residues: CASSPGTANNSPLHF. CDR3 nucleotide sequence: TGTGCCAGCAGCCCCGGGACAGCTAATAATTCACCCCTCCACTTT.

The V call is TRBV5-1, the J call TRBJ2-3; 8 bases map to TRBD2. The CDR3 loop spans 16 amino acids. Unmatched junction bases numbered 11, after V lost 4 bases and J lost 4 bases. The germline gives CDR1 SGHRS, CDR2 YFSETQ. Here the CDR3 DNA reads TGCGCCAGCAGCCCCGAGGGGACTAGGGCCCCAGATACGCAGTATTTT. Its translation is CASSPEGTRAPDTQYF.

This chain's CDR3 is CASSVLDRTNYGYTF. The CDR3 bases are TGTGCCAGCAGCGTACTCGACAGGACCAACTATGGCTACACCTTC. This sequence joins TRBV9 and TRBJ1-2; a possible D gene is TRBD1 (6 bases). This CDR3 region has 15 residues. Germline V CDR1 and CDR2: SGDLS, YYNGEE. Trimming removed 1 base from V and 2 bases from J, with 12 bases in between.

The chain combines TRBV28 with TRBJ1-2; tentatively, D is TRBD1 (6 bases). This CDR3 has 12 amino acids. In germline, CDR1 is MDHEN, CDR2 SYDVKM. Between the trimmed V and J ends, which lost 8 bases and 6 bases, there was a span of 13 bases. This CDR3 is CASFTPGDGYTF. The CDR3 DNA sequence: TGTGCCAGCTTCACCCCAGGGGATGGCTACACCTTC.

This rearrangement joins TRBV6-6 to TRBJ1-1; TRBD1 is a possible D gene (5 bases). Looked up from germline, CDR1 is MNHNY and CDR2 is SVGAGI (reference sequence). This CDR3 comprises 14 residues. V was cut by 4 bases and J by 0 bases, with 9 bases left in between. Written as DNA, the CDR3 is TGTGCCAGCAGTTCTCAGACAGTGAACACTGAAGCTTTCTTT. This sequence encodes CASSSQTVNTEAFF.

This clone was found once. This chain connects TRBV27 to TRBJ1-1; D not resolved. The CDR3 has 16 amino acids. The V end was cut by 4 bases, the J end by 1 base, with 16 bases between. Germline values: CDR1 MNHEY, CDR2 SMNVEV (reference sequence). CDR3 DNA sequence: TGTGCCAGCAGTTCCCTTATCCCGGACGGGAACACTGAAGCTTTCTTT. Its translation is CASSSLIPDGNTEAFF.

V gene TRBV19 combines with J gene TRBJ1-1, with 7 bases that match TRBD1. This CDR3 contains 15 residues. Germline trimming cut 6 bases from V and 1 base from J; bases unmatched to any gene: 8. Germline assignment: CDR1 LNHDA and CDR2 SQIVND (reference sequence). CDR3 DNA: TGTGCCAGTAGCCGAACGGCAGGGGGGAACACTGAAGCTTTCTTT. Amino acid sequence: CASSRTAGGNTEAFF.

The chain couples TRBV29-1 to TRBJ2-1, with 14 bases matching TRBD2. Germline V gives CDR1 SQVTM, CDR2 ANQGSEA. With V trimmed by 2 bases and J by 2 bases, 5 bases remained unmatched. The CDR3 spans 17 residues. The CDR3 protein is CSVERGTSGGPYNEQFF. The CDR3 region has the DNA TGCAGCGTTGAAAGGGGGACTAGCGGGGGACCCTACAATGAGCAGTTCTTC.

This clone showed up just once. The CDR3 loop reads CASSVALGQTTGELFF. CDR3 coding DNA: TGTGCCAGCAGTGTGGCGTTGGGACAGACGACCGGGGAGCTGTTTTTT. The V gene is TRBV2, the J gene TRBJ2-2; 7 bases agree with TRBD1. The J segment lost 5 bases and the V segment lost 4 bases, leaving 10 bases of the junction unmatched. Germline V CDR1 and CDR2: SNHLY, FYNNEI. This CDR3 is 16 amino acids long.

The chain has TRBV3-1 (or the pseudogene TRBV3-2) and TRBJ2-5, with 9 bases identical to TRBD2. V was clipped by 0 bases and J by 0 bases; unmatched bases: 5. CDR1 and CDR2 from the germline V gene are LGHDT and YNNKEL (reference sequence). The CDR3 runs to 17 residues. Here the CDR3 DNA reads TGTGCCAGCAGCCAAGATGGTAGCGGGGGATACCAAGAGACCCAGTACTTC. Translation: CASSQDGSGGYQETQYF.

Details on this clone: Other DNA sequences in this specimen translate into the identical CDR3. The chain links TRBV5-1 to TRBJ2-7, with D perhaps being TRBD1 or TRBD2 (5 bases each). The CDR3 sequence is 14 residues long. V was pared by 4 bases and J by 1 base, with 12 bases between. Germline CDR1 is SGHRS and CDR2 is YFSETQ. The DNA of the CDR3 is TGCGCCAGCAGCCCCGGGGCCGGGTCCTACGAGCAGTACTTC. Translation: CASSPGAGSYEQYF.

The chain has TRBV6-2 or TRBV6-3 and TRBJ1-2; possibly TRBD1 for D (6 bases). V lost 2 bases and J 5 bases, leaving 9 bases between the germline ends. This CDR3 is built from 13 residues. Germline CDR1 and CDR2: MNHEY and SVGEGT. The CDR3 reads CASSYGQRYGYTF. CDR3 nucleotide sequence: TGTGCCAGCAGTTACGGACAGAGGTATGGCTACACCTTC.

The chain uses TRBV5-1 and TRBJ1-4, with D possibly matching TRBD1 (5 bases). CDR3 length: 16 amino acids. The germline V and J ends were trimmed by 0 bases and 0 bases, with 9 bases remaining between them. CDR1 and CDR2 from the germline V gene are SGHRS and YFSETQ. The CDR3 loop reads CASSLVGDPTNEKLFF. The CDR3 DNA sequence: TGCGCCAGCAGCTTGGTGGGGGATCCAACTAATGAAAAACTGTTTTTT.